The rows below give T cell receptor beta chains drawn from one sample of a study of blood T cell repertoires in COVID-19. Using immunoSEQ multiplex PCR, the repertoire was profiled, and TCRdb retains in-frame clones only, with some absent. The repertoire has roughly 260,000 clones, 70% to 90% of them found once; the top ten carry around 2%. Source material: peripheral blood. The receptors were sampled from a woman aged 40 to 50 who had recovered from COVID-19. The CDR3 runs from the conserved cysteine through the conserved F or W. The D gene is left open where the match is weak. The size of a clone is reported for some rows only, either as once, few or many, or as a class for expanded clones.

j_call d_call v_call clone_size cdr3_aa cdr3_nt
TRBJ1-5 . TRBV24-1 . CATSDRHRGAAQPQHF TGTGCCACCAGTGACCGACACCGGGGGGCGGCTCAGCCCCAGCATTTT
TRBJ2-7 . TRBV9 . CASSVVAAAQTYEQYF TGTGCCAGCAGCGTAGTCGCAGCGGCGCAAACCTACGAGCAGTACTTC
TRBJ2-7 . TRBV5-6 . CASKEVYSYEQYF TGTGCCAGCAAGGAGGTTTACTCCTACGAGCAGTACTTC
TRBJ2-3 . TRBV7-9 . CASSYRENTQYF TGTGCCAGCAGCTACCGGGAGAATACGCAGTATTTT
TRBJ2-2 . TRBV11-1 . CASSSGGTRNYGELFF TGTGCCAGCAGCTCTGGAGGCACACGGAATTACGGGGAGCTGTTTTTT
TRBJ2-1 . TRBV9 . CASSVGPSSYNEQFF TGTGCCAGCAGCGTAGGTCCGAGCTCCTACAATGAGCAGTTCTTC
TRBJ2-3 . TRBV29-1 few CSVVYGGELSTDTQYF TGCAGCGTTGTTTATGGGGGCGAGCTTAGCACAGATACGCAGTATTTT
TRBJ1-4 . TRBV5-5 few CASSLRQINEKLFF TGTGCCAGCAGCTTAAGACAGATTAATGAAAAACTGTTTTTT
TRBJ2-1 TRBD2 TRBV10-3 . CAISDRGGLPYEQFF TGTGCCATCAGTGACCGCGGGGGACTTCCCTACGAGCAGTTCTTC
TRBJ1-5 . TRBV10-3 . CAISGQGTYSNQPQHF TGTGCCATCAGTGGTCAGGGAACTTATAGCAATCAGCCCCAGCATTTT
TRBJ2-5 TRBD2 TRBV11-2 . CASSITSGGAFVETQYF TGTGCCAGCAGCATAACTAGCGGGGGGGCCTTTGTCGAGACCCAGTACTTC
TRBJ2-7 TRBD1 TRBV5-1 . CASSKNRGNSYEQYF TGCGCCAGCAGCAAGAACAGGGGGAACTCCTACGAGCAGTACTTC
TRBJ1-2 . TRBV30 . CAWRAWETYGYTF TGTGCCTGGAGGGCCTGGGAGACCTATGGCTACACCTTC
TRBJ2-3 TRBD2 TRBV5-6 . CASSLVAGGTDTQYF TGTGCCAGCAGCTTGGTAGCGGGAGGTACAGATACGCAGTATTTT
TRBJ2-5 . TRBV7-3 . CASSLTGEETQYF TGTGCCAGCAGCTTAACCGGAGAAGAGACCCAGTACTTC
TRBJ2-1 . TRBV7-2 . CASTLSPGVGGDEQFF TGTGCCAGCACCTTGTCACCAGGCGTTGGGGGCGATGAGCAGTTCTTC
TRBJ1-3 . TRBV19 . CASSINILAGNTIYF TGTGCCAGTAGTATAAATATCCTTGCTGGAAACACCATATATTTT
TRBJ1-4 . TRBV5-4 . CASSLGLGGQNEKLFF TGTGCCAGCAGCTTGGGCCTGGGGGGTCAAAATGAAAAACTGTTTTTT
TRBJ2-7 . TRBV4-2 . CASSQDLDRAYEQYF TGTGCCAGCAGCCAAGATCTTGACAGAGCCTACGAGCAGTACTTC
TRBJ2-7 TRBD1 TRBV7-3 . CASSSTGDSYEQYF TGTGCCAGCAGCTCGACAGGGGACTCCTACGAGCAGTACTTC
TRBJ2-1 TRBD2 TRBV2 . CASTSGGSYNEQFF TGTGCCAGCACTAGCGGGGGATCCTACAATGAGCAGTTCTTC
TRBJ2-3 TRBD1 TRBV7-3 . CASSLDGTGVTDTQYF TGTGCCAGCAGCTTAGACGGGACAGGAGTGACAGATACGCAGTATTTT
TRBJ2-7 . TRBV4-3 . CASSQRAMTYEQYF TGCGCCAGCAGCCAGCGGGCCATGACCTACGAGCAGTACTTC
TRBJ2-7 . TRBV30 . CAWSQGGYEQYF TGTGCCTGGAGTCAGGGCGGATACGAGCAGTACTTC
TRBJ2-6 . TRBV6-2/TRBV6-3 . CASSSQGIISGANVLTF TGTGCCAGCAGTTCCCAGGGGATCATTTCTGGGGCCAACGTCCTGACTTTC
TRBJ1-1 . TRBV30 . CAWSVLVNTEAFF TGTGCCTGGAGTGTATTAGTTAACACTGAAGCTTTCTTT
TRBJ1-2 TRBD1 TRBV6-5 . CASSYSTGDGYTF TGTGCCAGCAGTTACTCGACAGGGGATGGCTACACCTTC
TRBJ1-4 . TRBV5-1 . CASSLGHGNEKLFF TGCGCCAGCAGCCTGGGACATGGTAATGAAAAACTGTTTTTT
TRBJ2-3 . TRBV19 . CASSNRQGRATDTQYF TGTGCCAGTAGTAACCGACAGGGGAGGGCCACAGATACGCAGTATTTT
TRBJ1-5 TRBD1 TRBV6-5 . CASSQDRGTQPQHF TGTGCCAGCAGTCAGGACAGGGGCACCCAGCCCCAGCATTTT
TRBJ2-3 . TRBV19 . CASSIADTQYF TGTGCCAGTAGTATAGCTGATACGCAGTATTTT
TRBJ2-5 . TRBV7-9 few CASSFNPDYQETQYF TGTGCCAGCAGCTTTAATCCAGACTACCAAGAGACCCAGTACTTC
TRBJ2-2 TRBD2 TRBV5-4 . CASSRQTSGGVGLFF TGTGCCAGCAGCCGTCAAACTAGCGGGGGAGTAGGGCTGTTTTTT
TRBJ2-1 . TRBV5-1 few CASSVTGTSYNEQFF TGCGCCAGCAGCGTGACAGGCACGTCCTACAATGAGCAGTTCTTC
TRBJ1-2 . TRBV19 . CASSPTGLYLGRNF TGTGCCAGTAGTCCGACGGGACTTTATTTGGGGAGAAACTTC
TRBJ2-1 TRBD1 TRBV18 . CASPRQGRDNEQFF TGTGCCAGCCCCCGACAGGGGAGAGACAATGAGCAGTTCTTC
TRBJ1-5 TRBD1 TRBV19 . CASSPRTGYSNQPQHF TGTGCCAGTAGTCCTCGGACAGGGTATAGCAATCAGCCCCAGCATTTT
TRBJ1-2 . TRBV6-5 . CASSSPKWYGYTF TGTGCCAGCAGTTCCCCTAAGTGGTATGGCTACACCTTC
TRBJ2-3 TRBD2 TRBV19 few CASSISGGAGTDTQYF TGTGCCAGTAGTATTAGCGGGGGCGCAGGCACAGATACGCAGTATTTT
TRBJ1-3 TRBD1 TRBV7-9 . CASSVRQGGRNTIYF TGTGCCAGCAGCGTACGTCAGGGGGGTCGAAACACCATATATTTT
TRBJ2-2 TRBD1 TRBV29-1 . CSVTGLTGELFF TGCAGCGTGACAGGGCTCACCGGGGAGCTGTTTTTT
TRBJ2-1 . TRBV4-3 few CASSQAGVFNEQFF TGCGCCAGCAGCCAAGCAGGGGTATTCAATGAGCAGTTCTTC
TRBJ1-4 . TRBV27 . CASGQANEKLFF TGTGCCAGCGGCCAGGCTAATGAAAAACTGTTTTTT
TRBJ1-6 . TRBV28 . CASVATSNSPLHF TGTGCCAGCGTGGCAACTAGTAATTCACCCCTCCACTTT
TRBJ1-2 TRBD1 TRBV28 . CASSFESRTGGAGGYTF TGTGCCAGCAGCTTCGAGTCAAGAACAGGGGGCGCGGGGGGCTACACCTTC
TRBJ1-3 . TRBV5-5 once CASSLGPGQGNTIYF TGTGCCAGCAGCTTGGGTCCAGGGCAAGGAAACACCATATATTTT
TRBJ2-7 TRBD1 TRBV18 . CASSANRGVSYEQYF TGTGCCAGCTCAGCGAACAGGGGAGTAAGTTACGAGCAGTACTTC
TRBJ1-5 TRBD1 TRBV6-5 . CASRPGDRVGQPQHF TGTGCCAGCAGGCCTGGGGACAGGGTAGGACAGCCCCAGCATTTT
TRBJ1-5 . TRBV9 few CASSVDSHNQPQHF TGTGCCAGCAGCGTGGACAGCCACAATCAGCCCCAGCATTTT
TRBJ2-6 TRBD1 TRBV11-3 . CASSIKRQGSGANVLTF TGTGCCAGCAGCATTAAAAGACAGGGCTCTGGGGCCAACGTCCTGACTTTC
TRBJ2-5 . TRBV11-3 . CASSPSPLQGTQETQYF TGTGCCAGCAGCCCGAGCCCCTTGCAGGGGACCCAAGAGACCCAGTACTTC
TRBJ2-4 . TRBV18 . CASSADSGLNIQYF TGTGCCAGCTCAGCGGATAGCGGCCTAAACATTCAGTACTTC